These 18 T cell receptor beta chains were sequenced from one sample in a study of identical twins. TCRdb recomputed calls from the 5' RACE reads with MiXCR, one row per CDR3 protein. Found here are just under 650,000 distinct CDR3 sequences, about 7.6% of them singletons; the top ten hold 1.6%. This same sample was also part of a study on yellow fever vaccine responses in identical twins.

Sequenced: PBMCs. Every receptor here comes from a woman younger than 30 in good health.

The rearrangement uses TRBV3-1 and TRBJ2-3; the D is unclear. The CDR3 totals 17 residues. Germline V CDR1 and CDR2: LGHDT, YNNKEL (reference sequence). Trimming shortened V by 4 bases and J by 1 base, and 18 bases separated the two germline ends. The CDR3 DNA reads TGTGCCAGCAGCCCCCTCGCTGTCGACCGTGGCACAGATACGCAGTATTTT. Translated, it gives CASSPLAVDRGTDTQYF.

The gene calls are TRBV25-1 and TRBJ2-7, with 9 bases matching TRBD1. After removal of 4 bases from V and 3 bases from J, the junction contained 4 bases not matched to a gene. Germline assignment: CDR1 MGHDK and CDR2 SYGVNS. The CDR3 is made up of 14 amino acids. The CDR3 DNA reads TGTGCCAGCAGTGTCCCGGGACAGGGCTACGAGCAGTACTTC. This encodes CASSVPGQGYEQYF.

This clonotype turned up a few times. The genes are TRBV7-2 and TRBJ2-7; 9 nucleotides agree with TRBD1. This CDR3 spans 15 amino acids. Unmatched junction bases numbered 12, after V lost 4 bases and J lost 8 bases. The germline V gene encodes CDR1 SGHTA and CDR2 FQGNSA. The CDR3 is CASSSPLTGGIKQYF. The CDR3 DNA reads as TGTGCCAGCAGCTCCCCTCTGACAGGGGGAATAAAGCAGTACTTC.

This clonotype was seen a few times. The V call is TRBV12-3 or TRBV12-4, the J call TRBJ2-7; 7 nucleotides line up with TRBD1. CDR3 length: 16 residues. The J segment lost 1 base and the V segment lost 1 base, leaving 7 bases of the junction unmatched. In DNA form, the CDR3 reads TGTGCCAGCAGTTTAGGATCGACAGGGCGGTCCTACGAGCAGTACTTC. It codes for CASSLGSTGRSYEQYF.

V usage is TRBV3-1 and J usage is TRBJ2-3, with D hard to call. The CDR3 totals 12 residues. The V and J ends lost 0 bases and 9 bases respectively, with 7 bases between them. Germline V gene data show CDR1 as LGHDT and CDR2 as YNNKEL (reference sequence). CDR3 DNA sequence: TGTGCCAGCAGCCAAGACCTTAGAACGCAGTATTTT. This translates into CASSQDLRTQYF.

This chain connects TRBV5-1 to TRBJ2-5, with D tentatively TRBD1 or TRBD2 (6 bases each). V was cut by 6 bases and J by 2 bases, with 14 bases left in between. The CDR3 spans 14 residues. The germline V gene encodes CDR1 SGHRS and CDR2 YFSETQ. For the CDR3, the DNA is TGCGCCAGCAAAAGGGGGGCGGGTCAAGAGACCCAGTACTTC. Its translation is CASKRGAGQETQYF. Using reference TRBV5-1 and TRBJ2-5 for the parts outside the CDR3, the full variable domain is KAGVTQTPRYLIKTRGQQVTLSCSPISGHRSVSWYQQTPGQGLQFLFEYFSETQRNKGNFPGRFSGRQFSNSRSEMNVSTLELGDSALYLCASKRGAGQETQYFGPGTRLLVL.

In DNA form, the CDR3 reads TGCGCCAGCAGCTTGGGCGGACAGCTCTATGGCTACACCTTC. It yields the protein CASSLGGQLYGYTF. The rearrangement joins TRBV5-1 to TRBJ1-2, with D possibly being TRBD1 (6 bases). The CDR3 is made up of 14 amino acids. The germline V and J ends were trimmed by 0 bases and 4 bases, with 10 bases remaining between them. Germline loops: CDR1 SGHRS, CDR2 YFSETQ.

This clonotype was seen many times. The rearrangement links TRBV12-3 or TRBV12-4 to TRBJ2-5; 7 positions agree with TRBD1. Trimming removed 4 bases from V and 2 bases from J; junction bases left unmatched: 4. The CDR3 extends over 14 amino acids. This CDR3 is CASSSRQGQETQYF. Here the CDR3 DNA reads TGTGCCAGCAGTTCCCGACAGGGTCAAGAGACCCAGTACTTC.

This clonotype was seen ten or more times. This chain connects TRBV11-1 to TRBJ1-4; D not certain. CDR3 length equals 18 residues. Germline V gene lookup returns CDR1 SGHAT and CDR2 FQDESV (reference sequence). V lost 1 base to trimming and J lost 0 bases, with 15 bases between them. CDR3 sequence (DNA): TGTGCCAGCAGCTTAGTGGCAGGACCTACCACAACTAATGAAAAACTGTTTTTT. As protein: CASSLVAGPTTTNEKLFF.

This clonotype appeared a few times. CDR3 residues: CASSRQTGPSTEAFF. CDR3 nucleotides: TGTGCCAGCAGCAGACAGACAGGGCCCAGCACTGAAGCTTTCTTT. The chain recombines TRBV12-3 or TRBV12-4 with TRBJ1-1; 7 bases fit TRBD1. Unmatched junction bases numbered 11, after V lost 6 bases and J lost 4 bases. CDR3 length: 15 residues.

This clonotype was picked up a small number of times. The J gene is TRBJ1-1, the V gene TRBV27; D ambiguous. Germline assignment: CDR1 MNHEY and CDR2 SMNVEV (reference sequence). CDR3 length: 14 residues. The ends were cut back, 3 bases at V and 7 bases at J, with 15 bases in the middle. CDR3 sequence (DNA): TGTGCCAGCAGTTTGACTTCTGCCAAATATGAAGCTTTCTTT. This codes for CASSLTSAKYEAFF.

This clonotype was counted only a few times. The junction differs from germline at one of its ends, possibly a read error. The chain joins TRBV25-1 to TRBJ2-7, with 14 positions matching TRBD2. This CDR3 spans 16 amino acids. Germline CDR1 is MGHDK and CDR2 is SYGVNS. CDR3 in DNA: TGTGCCAGCAGTGAAGGACTAGCGGGAGGCTCCCACGAGCAGTACTTC. It codes for CASSEGLAGGSHEQYF.

This clonotype was picked up a small number of times. The chain joins TRBV9 to TRBJ1-3; no clear D gene. V lost 3 bases, J lost 0 bases, and 16 bases lay in between. Germline values: CDR1 SGDLS, CDR2 YYNGEE. The CDR3 length is 17 residues. The CDR3 DNA reads as TGTGCCAGCAGCGCGGAGGAATCTCCCTTCTCTGGAAACACCATATATTTT. It translates to CASSAEESPFSGNTIYF. The whole variable domain, remainder taken from reference TRBV9 and TRBJ1-3, is DSGVTQTPKHLITATGQRVTLRCSPRSGDLSVYWYQQSLDQGLQFLIQYYNGEERAKGNILERFSAQQFPDLHSELNLSSLELGDSALYFCASSAEESPFSGNTIYFGEGSWLTVV.

The sample holds a few counts of this clonotype. The J gene is TRBJ2-1, the V gene TRBV9; a weak D match, TRBD1 (6 bases). V lost 0 bases, J lost 8 bases, and 6 bases lay in between. Germline CDR1 reads SGDLS; CDR2 reads YYNGEE. The CDR3 length is 12 residues. The CDR3 protein is CASSVGGHEQFF. CDR3 DNA sequence: TGTGCCAGCAGCGTAGGGGGGCATGAGCAGTTCTTC.

This clonotype was seen a few times. The chain couples TRBV25-1 to TRBJ1-2; no firm D call. CDR1 and CDR2 from the germline V gene are MGHDK and SYGVNS. The CDR3 is made up of 14 amino acids. The V and J ends lost 3 bases and 0 bases respectively, with 8 bases between them. CDR3 residues: CASSEDRPNYGYTF. The CDR3 DNA reads as TGTGCCAGCAGTGAGGATCGACCTAACTATGGCTACACCTTC.

The chain combines TRBV2 with TRBJ2-3; D possibly corresponds to TRBD1 (5 bases). CDR1 is SNHLY and CDR2 is FYNNEI in the germline V gene. The germline V and J ends were trimmed by 10 bases and 6 bases, with 17 bases remaining between them. The CDR3 extends over 13 amino acids. DNA for the CDR3: TGTGCCACCCAAGGACAACCAGAGGATACGCAGTATTTT. Encoded protein: CATQGQPEDTQYF. The full variable domain, completed using reference TRBV2 and TRBJ2-3, is EPEVTQTPSHQVTQMGQEVILRCVPISNHLYFYWYRQILGQKVEFLVSFYNNEISEKSEIFDDQFSVERPDGSNFTLKIRSTKLEDSAMYFCATQGQPEDTQYFGPGTRLTVL.

This clonotype appeared a few times. CDR3 residues: CASSEGPMNTEAFF. CDR3 nucleotides: TGTGCCAGCAGTGAAGGGCCCATGAACACTGAAGCTTTCTTT. This chain uses TRBV2 with TRBJ1-1; the D is unclear. CDR1 and CDR2 from the germline V gene are SNHLY and FYNNEI. Between the trimmed V and J ends, which lost 1 base and 0 bases, there was a span of 6 bases. The CDR3 is 14 residues long.

This clonotype was counted a few times. V is TRBV24-1 and J is TRBJ1-1, with 9 bases identical to TRBD1. This CDR3 is built from 12 residues. Germline V lookup: CDR1 KGHDR, CDR2 SFDVKD. The junction had 2 bases not matched to a gene; V was cut back by 2 bases and J by 11 bases. The CDR3: CATSDSGQGAFF. In DNA form, the CDR3 reads TGTGCCACCAGTGATTCCGGACAGGGGGCTTTCTTT.